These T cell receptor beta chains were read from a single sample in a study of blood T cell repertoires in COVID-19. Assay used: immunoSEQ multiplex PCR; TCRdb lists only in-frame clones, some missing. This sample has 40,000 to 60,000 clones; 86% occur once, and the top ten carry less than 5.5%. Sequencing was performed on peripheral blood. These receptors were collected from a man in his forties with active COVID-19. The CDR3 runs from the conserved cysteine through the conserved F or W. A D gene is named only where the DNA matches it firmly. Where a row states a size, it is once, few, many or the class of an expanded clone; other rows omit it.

CDR3nt: TGTGCCAGCAGCCTACAACGCGGACAGGTCTTCAATCAGCCCCAGCATTTT
CDR3aa: CASSLQRGQVFNQPQHF
d_gene: TRBD1
abundance: .
j_gene: TRBJ1-5
v_gene: TRBV28

CDR3nt: TGTGCCAGCAGCCTCGGCGGGGCGGATGGCTACACCTTC
CDR3aa: CASSLGGADGYTF
d_gene: .
abundance: .
j_gene: TRBJ1-2
v_gene: TRBV7-2

CDR3nt: TGTGCCTGGACTAGCGGGAGCTCCTACGAGCAGTACTTC
CDR3aa: CAWTSGSSYEQYF
d_gene: TRBD2
abundance: .
j_gene: TRBJ2-7
v_gene: TRBV30

CDR3nt: TGTGCCAGCAGCTCGGGACACCCGAACACTGAAGCTTTCTTT
CDR3aa: CASSSGHPNTEAFF
d_gene: .
abundance: .
j_gene: TRBJ1-1
v_gene: TRBV7-3

CDR3nt: TGTGCCAGCAACCTATACGGGGGGCAAGAAGAGCAGTACTTC
CDR3aa: CASNLYGGQEEQYF
d_gene: .
abundance: .
j_gene: TRBJ2-7
v_gene: TRBV6-6

CDR3nt: TGTGCCAGCAGCTTAGCTGGCGGGGCGGGCACTGAAGCTTTCTTT
CDR3aa: CASSLAGGAGTEAFF
d_gene: .
abundance: few
j_gene: TRBJ1-1
v_gene: TRBV7-9

CDR3nt: TGTGCCAGCAGTGAAGTAAGGGGGGGGCGCCCCTACGAGCAGTACTTC
CDR3aa: CASSEVRGGRPYEQYF
d_gene: .
abundance: .
j_gene: TRBJ2-7
v_gene: TRBV2

CDR3nt: TGCGCCAGCAGCTTGAGGCAGGGTGGGGAGACCCAGTACTTC
CDR3aa: CASSLRQGGETQYF
d_gene: .
abundance: .
j_gene: TRBJ2-5
v_gene: TRBV5-1

CDR3nt: TGTGCCTGGGGAGGGAGGAACTCTGGAAACACCATATATTTT
CDR3aa: CAWGGRNSGNTIYF
d_gene: .
abundance: .
j_gene: TRBJ1-3
v_gene: TRBV6-5

CDR3nt: TGTGCCAGCAGCCAAAATGTCAGGCCTCTTAACGTCCTGACTTTC
CDR3aa: CASSQNVRPLNVLTF
d_gene: .
abundance: .
j_gene: TRBJ2-6
v_gene: TRBV3-1/TRBV3-2

CDR3nt: TGTGCCAGCAGCCCCCGATCTAGCGGGAGGTCCTACAATGAGCAGTTCTTC
CDR3aa: CASSPRSSGRSYNEQFF
d_gene: TRBD2
abundance: .
j_gene: TRBJ2-1
v_gene: TRBV7-9

CDR3nt: TGTGCCAGCTCACCACAGGGAGCCCGCGCGGAGACCCAGTACTTC
CDR3aa: CASSPQGARAETQYF
d_gene: .
abundance: few
j_gene: TRBJ2-5
v_gene: TRBV18